This T cell receptor (beta chain) was captured in a study of shared clonotypes between healthy human individuals. Germline-derived CDR1 and CDR2 are ENHRY and SYGVKD. Trimming shortened V by 2 bases and J by 4 bases, and 9 bases separated the two germline ends. This CDR3 region has 13 residues. Sequencing used immunoSEQ multiplex PCR; TCRdb keeps in-frame clones, though not all of them. The sample lists about 960,000 clones, around three quarters seen once, with nearly 1.5% in the top ten. V is TRBV10-3 and J is TRBJ2-7; D not certain. Sequenced material: memory CD4+ T cells sorted from blood. Subset reported: CD45RA-negative fraction. The clonotype comes from a man younger than 30 in good health. CDR3 nucleotides: TGTGCCATCAGTGAGGGCAGCGAATACGAGCAGTACTTC. It translates to CAISEGSEYEQYF.